Below, 29 T cell receptor beta chains from the same sample are listed, as sequenced in a study of T cell responses to AZD1222 COVID-19 vaccine. The data were produced by immunoSEQ multiplex PCR, yet TCRdb's version contains in-frame clones alone and is incomplete. The sample has 110,000 or so clones, 75% to 90% seen once. This specimen consisted of peripheral blood, obtained 28 days after the second AZD1222 dose. These receptors came from an adult who received the AZD1222 COVID-19 vaccine.

The chain is built from TRBV13 and TRBJ2-7; 9 nucleotides align to TRBD2. Losses at the gene ends were 1 base for V and 4 bases for J; bases not matched to a gene: 8. Germline CDR1 and CDR2: PRHDT and FYEKMQ (reference sequence). The CDR3 totals 16 residues. CDR3 DNA: TGTGCCAGCAGCTTAGCGGGGCGGGAGGGCCGGTACGAGCAGTACTTC. Translating gives CASSLAGREGRYEQYF.

The chain uses TRBV27 and TRBJ2-7, with D possibly matching TRBD2 (6 bases). The CDR3 sequence is 14 residues long. The germline V and J ends were trimmed by 8 bases and 0 bases, with 14 bases remaining between them. CDR1 is MNHEY and CDR2 is SMNVEV in the germline V gene (reference sequence). The CDR3 reads CASSSGGVSYEQYF. The CDR3 bases are TGTGCCAGCTCGTCCGGCGGGGTCTCCTACGAGCAGTACTTC.

The CDR3 nucleotides read TGTGCCAGCAGTCCCCCGACAGGCTTGACTGAAGCTTTCTTT. It codes for CASSPPTGLTEAFF. The V call is TRBV28, the J call TRBJ1-1; possibly TRBD1 for D (6 bases). V was cut by 5 bases and J by 5 bases, with 15 bases left in between. Germline V gene data show CDR1 as MDHEN and CDR2 as SYDVKM. This CDR3 comprises 14 residues.

A few counts support this clone. The CDR3 nucleotides read TGTGCCAGCAGCGTAGCCGGCTCTTTCCCCACAGATACGCAGTATTTT. Residues: CASSVAGSFPTDTQYF. The J gene is TRBJ2-3, the V gene TRBV9; D call uncertain. The germline CDR1 and CDR2 sequences are SGDLS and YYNGEE. V was pared by 0 bases and J by 2 bases, with 13 bases between. The CDR3 has 16 amino acids.

The rearrangement uses TRBV19 and TRBJ1-4; 7 bases are shared with TRBD1. There are 14 residues in the CDR3. CDR1 is LNHDA, CDR2 SQIVND, per germline (reference sequence). V lost 5 bases, J lost 10 bases, and 10 bases stayed unmatched. In DNA form, the CDR3 reads TGTGCCAGTAGTGTGGACAGGTGGGACTTAAAACTGTTTTTT. Amino acids: CASSVDRWDLKLFF.

This chain links TRBV18 with TRBJ1-4; D uncertain. Germline CDR1 reads KGHSH; CDR2 reads LQKENI. This CDR3 has 13 residues. Trimming took 4 bases from V and 6 from J, leaving 9 bases between them. The CDR3 bases are TGTGCCAGCTCACGGGAGGCCCATGAAAAACTGTTTTTT. Amino acids: CASSREAHEKLFF.

CDR3 loop: CASGMGSGANVLTF. The DNA of the CDR3 is TGTGCCAGCGGTATGGGCTCTGGGGCCAACGTCCTGACTTTC. The chain couples TRBV6-5 to TRBJ2-6; D gene unclear. V was cut by 8 bases and J by 0 bases, with 8 bases left in between. Germline-derived CDR1 and CDR2 are MNHEY and SVGAGI. CDR3 length equals 14 residues.

The rearrangement uses TRBV7-2 and TRBJ1-4, with TRBD1 matching over 7 bases. The length of the CDR3 is 15 residues. J lost 3 bases, V lost 5 bases, and 6 bases had no gene match. Germline V gene sequence: CDR1 SGHTA, CDR2 FQGNSA. The CDR3 reads CASSLHRGSNEKLFF. Here the CDR3 DNA reads TGTGCCAGCAGCCTGCACAGGGGATCTAATGAAAAACTGTTTTTT.

J is TRBJ2-7 and V is TRBV5-5; D unclear. Germline V lookup: CDR1 SGHKS, CDR2 YYEKEE (reference sequence). This CDR3 region has 12 residues. V dropped 2 bases and J dropped 2 bases, with 5 bases sitting between them. The CDR3 region has the DNA TGTGCCAGCAGCTTAGGAACCTACGAGCAGTACTTC. This encodes CASSLGTYEQYF.

This chain uses TRBV28 with TRBJ1-2; 7 nucleotides agree with TRBD1. CDR3 length equals 15 residues. V lost 1 base and J lost 5; bases outside the gene matches: 7. In germline, CDR1 is MDHEN, CDR2 SYDVKM. This chain's CDR3 is CASSLLGQWSYGYTF. The CDR3 DNA is TGTGCCAGCAGTTTATTGGGACAGTGGAGTTATGGCTACACCTTC.

V is TRBV19 and J is TRBJ1-3, with D hard to call. Trimming stripped 5 bases from V and 2 bases from J, with 4 bases between. CDR1 and CDR2 (germline): LNHDA, SQIVND (reference sequence). This CDR3 is 12 amino acids long. The CDR3 is CASSDPGNTIYF. The CDR3 DNA reads as TGTGCCAGTAGTGACCCTGGAAACACCATATATTTT.

The rearrangement uses TRBV16 and TRBJ1-2; D is ambiguous. The CDR3 sequence is 12 residues long. In germline, CDR1 is KGHSY, CDR2 FQNENV. Trimming removed 4 bases at V and 4 bases at J, with 7 bases between. The CDR3 loop reads CASSPWRYGYTF. In DNA form, the CDR3 reads TGTGCCAGCAGCCCCTGGCGCTATGGCTACACCTTC.

V usage is TRBV10-2 and J usage is TRBJ1-1; the D is unclear. The CDR3 covers 14 residues. Germline loops: CDR1 WSHSY, CDR2 SAAADI. The V end was cut by 2 bases, the J end by 4 bases, with 11 bases between. The chain's CDR3 is CASSEHPWGTEAFF. The CDR3 DNA reads as TGCGCCAGCAGTGAGCACCCGTGGGGCACTGAAGCTTTCTTT.

CDR3 sequence reads: CASTSTGFRNQPQHF. CDR3 nucleotides: TGTGCCAGCACCTCGACAGGGTTTCGCAATCAGCCCCAGCATTTT. The chain combines TRBV28 with TRBJ1-5, with TRBD1 identical over 7 bases. This CDR3 spans 15 amino acids. The V gene end was trimmed by 7 bases and the J gene end by 2 bases; junction bases not matched to a gene: 8. Germline V CDR1 and CDR2: MDHEN, SYDVKM. Full variable domain (remainder filled in from reference TRBV28 and TRBJ1-5): DVKVTQSSRYLVKRTGEKVFLECVQDMDHENMFWYRQDPGLGLRLIYFSYDVKMKEKGDIPEGYSVSREKKERFSLILESASTNQTSMYLCASTSTGFRNQPQHFGDGTRLSIL.

The chain is built from TRBV6-2 or TRBV6-3 and TRBJ1-2, with D possibly TRBD1 on 6 matching bases. V lost 4 bases and J 8 bases, leaving 11 bases between the germline ends. Looked up from germline, CDR1 is MNHEY and CDR2 is SVGEGT. The CDR3 sequence is 12 residues long. The CDR3 protein is CASSSDSRGYTF. The CDR3 nucleotides read TGTGCCAGCAGTTCGGACAGCAGGGGCTACACCTTC.

This sequence joins TRBV9 and TRBJ2-3, with no clear D. This CDR3 spans 15 amino acids. The germline V gene encodes CDR1 SGDLS and CDR2 YYNGEE. V dropped 1 base and J dropped 2 bases, with 11 bases sitting between them. The CDR3 bases are TGTGCCAGCAGCGTATTATCTCGAGCCACAGATACGCAGTATTTT. Protein product: CASSVLSRATDTQYF.

The rearrangement uses TRBV11-2 and TRBJ1-4; D uncertain. CDR1 and CDR2 (germline): SGHAT, FQNNGV. V was pared by 1 base and J by 8 bases, with 17 bases between. This CDR3 region has 16 residues. CDR3: CASSLGIGAGQEKLFF. CDR3 DNA: TGTGCCAGCAGCTTAGGGATAGGAGCAGGCCAAGAAAAACTGTTTTTT.

The chain combines TRBV30 with TRBJ2-2, with 9 bases identical to TRBD2. CDR1 and CDR2 from the germline V gene are GTSNPN and SVGIG (reference sequence). The length of the CDR3 is 17 residues. V dropped 0 bases and J dropped 4; count of bases not matched to a gene: 9. The CDR3 nucleotides are TGTGCCTGGAGTGTAGTGCGGGAGGGCCCTGGCACCGGGGAGCTGTTTTTT. This codes for CAWSVVREGPGTGELFF.

This clone occurred a few times. This chain uses TRBV19 with TRBJ2-7; no clear D. The germline CDR1 and CDR2 sequences are LNHDA and SQIVND (reference sequence). CDR3 length: 15 amino acids. V gave up 2 bases and J gave up 0 bases, with 11 bases separating them. The CDR3 DNA follows: TGTGCCAGTAGTATATCGACATCAAGCTCCTACGAGCAGTACTTC. It encodes CASSISTSSSYEQYF.

The V call is TRBV28, the J call TRBJ2-3; perhaps D is TRBD1 or TRBD2 (5 bases each). The CDR3 sequence is 15 residues long. Per germline, CDR1 MDHEN and CDR2 SYDVKM. The ends were cut back, 3 bases at V and 1 base at J, with 11 bases in the middle. In DNA, the CDR3 is TGTGCCAGCAGTTTGCTGTTGGGACGCACAGATACGCAGTATTTT. It is translated as CASSLLLGRTDTQYF.

The CDR3 sequence: CASSQSGSSYNSPLHF. In DNA form, the CDR3 reads TGTGCCAGCAGCCAATCGGGCAGCTCCTATAATTCACCCCTCCACTTT. The chain joins TRBV3-1 (or the pseudogene TRBV3-2) to TRBJ1-6; D unclear. V lost 2 bases and J 0 bases, leaving 8 bases between the germline ends. The CDR3 has 16 residues. Germline lookup yields CDR1 LGHDT and CDR2 YNNKEL (reference sequence).

This chain links TRBV11-3 with TRBJ2-1; 12 bases fit TRBD2. V shed 8 bases, J shed 0 bases, and the junction held 11 bases outside the gene matches. Looked up from germline, CDR1 is SGHNT and CDR2 is YENEEA. The CDR3 has 18 residues. The CDR3 reads CASLPGLAGSSSYNEQFF. The CDR3 nucleotides are TGTGCCAGCTTACCCGGACTAGCGGGATCCAGCTCCTACAATGAGCAGTTCTTC.

The chain joins TRBV30 to TRBJ2-1; 7 bases align to TRBD1. The CDR3 has 17 residues. CDR1 and CDR2 from the germline V gene are GTSNPN and SVGIG (reference sequence). With V trimmed by 4 bases and J by 0 bases, 12 bases remained unmatched. The DNA for the CDR3 is TGTGCCTGGACCCCGAGACAGGGCCTCAGCTCCTACAATGAGCAGTTCTTC. It is translated as CAWTPRQGLSSYNEQFF.

V is TRBV3-1 (or the pseudogene TRBV3-2) and J is TRBJ2-7; TRBD2 is a possible D gene (6 bases). The germline V gene encodes CDR1 LGHDT and CDR2 YNNKEL (reference sequence). The CDR3 is 15 amino acids. V was cut by 4 bases and J by 3 bases, with 16 bases left in between. In DNA form, the CDR3 reads TGTGCCAGCAGCCTCACTTTCACTAGCAGCTACGAGCAGTACTTC. It yields the protein CASSLTFTSSYEQYF.

V and J are TRBV19 and TRBJ1-2; D uncertain. Per germline, CDR1 LNHDA and CDR2 SQIVND (reference sequence). Trimming stripped 6 bases from V and 6 bases from J, with 14 bases between. The CDR3 has 13 amino acids. Here the CDR3 reads CASSSMGGDGYTF. CDR3 nucleotides: TGTGCCAGTAGCTCGATGGGAGGAGATGGCTACACCTTC.

The rearrangement joins TRBV30 to TRBJ1-6, with no clear D. This CDR3 comprises 12 residues. CDR1 GTSNPN and CDR2 SVGIG come from the germline V gene (reference sequence). V lost 1 base and J lost 10, with 8 bases in between. This chain's CDR3 is CAWSESYSPLHF. The CDR3 DNA follows: TGTGCCTGGAGTGAATCATACTCACCCCTCCACTTT.

This clone was observed a single time. V usage is TRBV5-1 and J usage is TRBJ2-7; no firm D call. Germline V gene data show CDR1 as SGHRS and CDR2 as YFSETQ. Trimming removed 4 bases from V and 1 base from J, with 12 bases in between. The CDR3 totals 14 residues. The CDR3 nucleotides read TGCGCCAGCAGCCTCACGATGCATTCCTACGAGCAGTACTTC. Residues: CASSLTMHSYEQYF.

The chain uses TRBV3-1 (or the pseudogene TRBV3-2) and TRBJ1-2; D unclear. The germline CDR1 and CDR2 sequences are LGHDT and YNNKEL (reference sequence). Trimming left V 1 base short and J 0 bases short, with 9 bases between. This CDR3 region has 15 residues. The CDR3 region is CASSQAGSPNYGYTF. The CDR3, as DNA: TGTGCCAGCAGCCAAGCAGGTTCTCCTAACTATGGCTACACCTTC.

This clone was detected only once. The V gene is TRBV6-5, the J gene TRBJ2-7, with TRBD2 matching over 8 bases. This CDR3 is built from 15 residues. Germline values: CDR1 MNHEY, CDR2 SVGAGI. Trimming cost V 6 bases and J 4 bases; bases outside gene matches: 11. In DNA form, the CDR3 reads TGTGCCAGCAGAATCCCCGGGACTAGGTCGTACGAGCAGTACTTC. Protein sequence: CASRIPGTRSYEQYF.